This T cell receptor beta chain was profiled in a study of T cell changes during pregnancy in multiple sclerosis. CDR3 size: 11 residues. Germline V gives CDR1 MNHEY, CDR2 SMNVEV (reference sequence). V lost 7 bases to trimming and J lost 9 bases, with 10 bases between them. Method: immunoSEQ multiplex PCR; TCRdb's copy keeps in-frame clones and lacks some. Among tens of thousands of clones, roughly 89% were seen once, and the ten largest hold approximately 8%. The clonotype comes from a female donor with multiple sclerosis, enrolled in a pregnancy study. Source: CD8+ T cells from peripheral blood mononuclear cells, taken before pregnancy. The J gene is TRBJ1-5, the V gene TRBV27, with D maybe TRBD1 (5 bases). CDR3 in amino acids: CASIPQGPQHF. CDR3 coding DNA: TGTGCCAGCATCCCCCAGGGGCCCCAGCATTTT.